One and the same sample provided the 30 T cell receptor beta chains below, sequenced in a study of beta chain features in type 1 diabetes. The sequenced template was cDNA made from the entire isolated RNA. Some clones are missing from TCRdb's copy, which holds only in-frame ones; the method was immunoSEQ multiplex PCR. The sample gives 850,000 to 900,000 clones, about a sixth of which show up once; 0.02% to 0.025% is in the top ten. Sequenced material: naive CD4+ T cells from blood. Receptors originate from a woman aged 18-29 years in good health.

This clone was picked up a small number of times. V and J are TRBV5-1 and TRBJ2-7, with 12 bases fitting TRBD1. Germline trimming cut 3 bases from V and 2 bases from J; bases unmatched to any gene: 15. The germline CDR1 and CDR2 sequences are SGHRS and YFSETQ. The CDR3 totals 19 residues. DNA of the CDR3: TGCGCCAGCAGCTCTGGGATTGGGACAGGGGGCCCTAAGGCCTACGAGCAGTACTTC. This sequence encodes CASSSGIGTGGPKAYEQYF. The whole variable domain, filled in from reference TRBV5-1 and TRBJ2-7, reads KAGVTQTPRYLIKTRGQQVTLSCSPISGHRSVSWYQQTPGQGLQFLFEYFSETQRNKGNFPGRFSGRQFSNSRSEMNVSTLELGDSALYLCASSSGIGTGGPKAYEQYFGPGTRLTVT.

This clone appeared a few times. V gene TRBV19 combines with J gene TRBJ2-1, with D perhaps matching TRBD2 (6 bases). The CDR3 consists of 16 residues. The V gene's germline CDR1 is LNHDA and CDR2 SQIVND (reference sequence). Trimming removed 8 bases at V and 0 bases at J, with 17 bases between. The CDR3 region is CASRGLSPHSYNEQFF. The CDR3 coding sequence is TGTGCCAGTCGGGGACTTTCCCCCCACTCCTACAATGAGCAGTTCTTC.

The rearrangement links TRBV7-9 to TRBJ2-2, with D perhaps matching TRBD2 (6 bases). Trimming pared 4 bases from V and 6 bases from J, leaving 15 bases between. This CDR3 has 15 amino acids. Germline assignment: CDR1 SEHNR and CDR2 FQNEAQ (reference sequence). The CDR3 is CASSSVSGGAGELFF. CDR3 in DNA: TGTGCCAGCAGCTCGGTTAGCGGTGGGGCCGGGGAGCTGTTTTTT.

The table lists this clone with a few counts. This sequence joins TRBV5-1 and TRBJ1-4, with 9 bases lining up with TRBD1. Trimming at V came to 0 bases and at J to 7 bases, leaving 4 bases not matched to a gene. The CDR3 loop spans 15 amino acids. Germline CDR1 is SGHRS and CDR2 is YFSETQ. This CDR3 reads CASSLVGTGSEKLFF. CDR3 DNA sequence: TGCGCCAGCAGCTTGGTCGGGACAGGGTCTGAAAAACTGTTTTTT.

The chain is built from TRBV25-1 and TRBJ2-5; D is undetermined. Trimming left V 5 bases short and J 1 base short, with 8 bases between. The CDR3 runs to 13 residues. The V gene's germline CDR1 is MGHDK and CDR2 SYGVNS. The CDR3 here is CASSRVSQETQYF. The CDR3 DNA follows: TGTGCCAGCAGTCGGGTCTCCCAAGAGACCCAGTACTTC.

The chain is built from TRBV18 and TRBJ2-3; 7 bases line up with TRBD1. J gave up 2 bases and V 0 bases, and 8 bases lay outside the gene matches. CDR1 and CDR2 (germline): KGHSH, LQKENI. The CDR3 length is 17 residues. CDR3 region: CASSPPGQVGPTDTQYF. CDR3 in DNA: TGTGCCAGCTCACCACCTGGACAGGTCGGCCCCACAGATACGCAGTATTTT.

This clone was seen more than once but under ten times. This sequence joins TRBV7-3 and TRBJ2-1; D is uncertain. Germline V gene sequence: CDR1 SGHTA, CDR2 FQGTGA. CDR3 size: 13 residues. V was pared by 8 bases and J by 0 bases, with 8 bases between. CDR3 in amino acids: CASSTTSYNEQFF. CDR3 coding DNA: TGTGCCAGCTCAACCACCTCCTACAATGAGCAGTTCTTC.

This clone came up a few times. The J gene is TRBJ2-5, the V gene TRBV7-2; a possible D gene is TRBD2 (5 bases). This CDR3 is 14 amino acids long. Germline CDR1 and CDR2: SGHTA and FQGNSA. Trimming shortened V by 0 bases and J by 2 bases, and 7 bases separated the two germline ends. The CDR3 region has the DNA TGTGCCAGCAGCTTAGCGTCGGGGCAAGAGACCCAGTACTTC. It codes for CASSLASGQETQYF.

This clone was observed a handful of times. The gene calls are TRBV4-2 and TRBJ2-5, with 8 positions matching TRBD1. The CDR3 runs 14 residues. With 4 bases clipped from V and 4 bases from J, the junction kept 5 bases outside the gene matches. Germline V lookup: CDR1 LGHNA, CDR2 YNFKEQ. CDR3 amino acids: CASSPHDRGETQYF. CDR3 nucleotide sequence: TGTGCCAGCAGCCCCCACGACAGGGGAGAGACCCAGTACTTC.

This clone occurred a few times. For the CDR3, the DNA is TGTGCCAGCAGTAGCGGGAGGGCCTTTTTCGATGAGCAGTTCTTC. Its translation: CASSSGRAFFDEQFF. The V and J genes are TRBV5-4 and TRBJ2-1; TRBD2 matches at 11 bases. Germline V gene data show CDR1 as SGHNT and CDR2 as YYREEE (reference sequence). This CDR3 region has 15 residues. J was trimmed by 8 bases and V by 5 bases; bases with no gene match: 9.

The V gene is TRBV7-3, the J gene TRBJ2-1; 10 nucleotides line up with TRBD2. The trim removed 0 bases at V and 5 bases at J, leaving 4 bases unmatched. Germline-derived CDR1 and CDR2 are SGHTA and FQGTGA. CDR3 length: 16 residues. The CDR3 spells CASSLTGTSANNEQFF. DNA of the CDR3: TGTGCCAGCAGCTTAACAGGGACTAGCGCCAACAATGAGCAGTTCTTC.

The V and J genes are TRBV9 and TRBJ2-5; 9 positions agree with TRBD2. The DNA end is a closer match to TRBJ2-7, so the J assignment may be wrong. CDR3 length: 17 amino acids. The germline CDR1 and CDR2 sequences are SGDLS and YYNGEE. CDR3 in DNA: TGTGCCAGCAGCCCTAGGCTAGCGGGACCGAGCTCCTACGAGCAGTACTTC. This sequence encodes CASSPRLAGPSSYEQYF.

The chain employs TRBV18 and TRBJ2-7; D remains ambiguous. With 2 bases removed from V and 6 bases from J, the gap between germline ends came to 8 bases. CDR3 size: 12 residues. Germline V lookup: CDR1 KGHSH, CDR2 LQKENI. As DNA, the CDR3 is TGTGCCAGCTCACCATCAGGTGTCGAGCAGTACTTC. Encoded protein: CASSPSGVEQYF.

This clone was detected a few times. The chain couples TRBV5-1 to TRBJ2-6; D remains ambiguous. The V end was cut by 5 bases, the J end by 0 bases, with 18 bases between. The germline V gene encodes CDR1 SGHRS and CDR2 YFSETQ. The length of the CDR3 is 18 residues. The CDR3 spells CASSHRVVNLSGANVLTF. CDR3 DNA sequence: TGCGCCAGCAGTCATCGGGTCGTTAACCTCTCTGGGGCCAACGTCCTGACTTTC.

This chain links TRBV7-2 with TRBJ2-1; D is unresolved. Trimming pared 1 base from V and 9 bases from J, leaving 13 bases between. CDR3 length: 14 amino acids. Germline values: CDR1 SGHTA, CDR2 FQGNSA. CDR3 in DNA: TGTGCCAGCAGCTTAGTGTTGGGATTCGGTGAGCAGTTCTTC. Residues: CASSLVLGFGEQFF.

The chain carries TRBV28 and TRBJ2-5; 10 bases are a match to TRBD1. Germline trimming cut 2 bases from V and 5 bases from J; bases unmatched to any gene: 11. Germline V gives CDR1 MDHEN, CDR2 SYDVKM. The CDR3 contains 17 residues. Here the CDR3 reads CASSLGAGTGARETQYF. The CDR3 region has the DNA TGTGCCAGCAGTTTAGGAGCCGGGACAGGGGCCCGTGAGACCCAGTACTTC.

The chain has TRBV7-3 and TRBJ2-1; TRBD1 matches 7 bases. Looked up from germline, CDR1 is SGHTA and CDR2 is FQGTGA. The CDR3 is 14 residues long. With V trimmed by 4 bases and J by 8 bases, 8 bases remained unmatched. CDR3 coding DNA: TGTGCCAGCAGCTCATCGACAGGGAACGATGAGCAGTTCTTC. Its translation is CASSSSTGNDEQFF.

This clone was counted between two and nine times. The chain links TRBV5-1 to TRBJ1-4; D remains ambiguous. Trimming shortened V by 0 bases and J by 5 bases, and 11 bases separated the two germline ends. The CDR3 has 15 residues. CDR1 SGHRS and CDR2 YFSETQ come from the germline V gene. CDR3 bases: TGCGCCAGCAGCTTGGCCGGGCAGCCCAATGAAAAACTGTTTTTT. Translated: CASSLAGQPNEKLFF.

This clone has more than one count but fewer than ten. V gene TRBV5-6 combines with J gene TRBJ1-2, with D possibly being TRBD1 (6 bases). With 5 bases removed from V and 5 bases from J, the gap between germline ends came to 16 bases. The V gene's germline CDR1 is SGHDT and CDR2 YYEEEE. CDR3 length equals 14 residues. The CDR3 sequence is CASSRDRSAYGYTF. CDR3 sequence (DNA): TGTGCCAGCAGTCGTGACAGGTCTGCTTATGGCTACACCTTC.

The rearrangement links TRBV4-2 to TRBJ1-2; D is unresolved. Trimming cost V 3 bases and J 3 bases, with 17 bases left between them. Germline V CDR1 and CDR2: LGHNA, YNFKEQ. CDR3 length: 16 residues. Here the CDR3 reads CASSQWFGAGDYGYTF. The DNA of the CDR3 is TGTGCCAGCAGCCAGTGGTTTGGTGCAGGCGACTATGGCTACACCTTC.

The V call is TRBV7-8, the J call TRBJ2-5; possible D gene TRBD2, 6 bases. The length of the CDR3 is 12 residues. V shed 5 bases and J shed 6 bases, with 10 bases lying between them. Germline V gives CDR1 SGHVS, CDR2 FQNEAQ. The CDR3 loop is CASSRLVQTQYF. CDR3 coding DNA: TGTGCCAGCAGCCGACTAGTCCAGACCCAGTACTTC. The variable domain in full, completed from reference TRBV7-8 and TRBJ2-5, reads GAGVSQSPRYKVAKRGQDVALRCDPISGHVSLFWYQQALGQGPEFLTYFQNEAQLDKSGLPSDRFFAERPEGSVSTLKIQRTQQEDSAVYLCASSRLVQTQYFGPGTRLLVL.

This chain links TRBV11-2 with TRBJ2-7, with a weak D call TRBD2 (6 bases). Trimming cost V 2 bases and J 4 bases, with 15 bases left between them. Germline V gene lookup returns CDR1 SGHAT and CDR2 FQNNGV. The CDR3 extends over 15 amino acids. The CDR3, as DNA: TGTGCCAGCAGCTTATACCCGGGGGTCACGTACGAGCAGTACTTC. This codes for CASSLYPGVTYEQYF.

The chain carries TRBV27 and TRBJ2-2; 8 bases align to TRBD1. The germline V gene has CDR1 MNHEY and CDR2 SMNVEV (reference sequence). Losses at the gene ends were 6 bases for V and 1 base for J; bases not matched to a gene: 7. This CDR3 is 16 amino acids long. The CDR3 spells CASRLWTGRNTGELFF. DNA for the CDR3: TGTGCCAGCAGACTATGGACAGGGAGGAACACCGGGGAGCTGTTTTTT.

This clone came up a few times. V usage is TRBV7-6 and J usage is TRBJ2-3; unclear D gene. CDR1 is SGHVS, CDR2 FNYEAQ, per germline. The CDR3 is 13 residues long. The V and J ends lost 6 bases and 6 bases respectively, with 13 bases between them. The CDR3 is CASSQDFFDTQYF. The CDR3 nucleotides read TGTGCCAGCAGTCAAGACTTTTTTGATACGCAGTATTTT.

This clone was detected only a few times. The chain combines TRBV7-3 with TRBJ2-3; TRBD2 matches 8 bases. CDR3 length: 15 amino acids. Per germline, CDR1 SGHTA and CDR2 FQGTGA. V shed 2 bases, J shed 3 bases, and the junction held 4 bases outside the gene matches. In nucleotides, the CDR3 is TGTGCCAGCAGCTTACACGGCGGGAGGACAGATACGCAGTATTTT. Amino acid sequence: CASSLHGGRTDTQYF.

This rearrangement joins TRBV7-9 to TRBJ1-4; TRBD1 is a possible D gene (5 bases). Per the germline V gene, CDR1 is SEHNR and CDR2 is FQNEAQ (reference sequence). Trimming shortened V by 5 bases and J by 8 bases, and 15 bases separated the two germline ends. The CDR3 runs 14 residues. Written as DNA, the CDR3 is TGTGCCAGCAGCCCCTTGGGGGGTCGCGAAAAACTGTTTTTT. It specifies CASSPLGGREKLFF.

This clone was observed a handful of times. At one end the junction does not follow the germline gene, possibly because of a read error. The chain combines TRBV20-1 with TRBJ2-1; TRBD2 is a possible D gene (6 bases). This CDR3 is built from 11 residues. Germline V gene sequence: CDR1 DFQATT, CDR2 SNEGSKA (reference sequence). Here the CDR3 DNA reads TGCAGTGCTAGTCCCGGAGGGCCAGGGCTCTTC. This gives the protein CSASPGGPGLF.

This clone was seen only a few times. The chain's CDR3 is CASSFSGVNTEAFF. The CDR3 DNA sequence: TGTGCCAGCAGCTTTAGTGGGGTGAACACTGAAGCTTTCTTT. V usage is TRBV7-2 and J usage is TRBJ1-1, with no clear D. V lost 3 bases and J 0 bases, leaving 8 bases between the germline ends. This CDR3 is built from 14 residues. In germline, CDR1 is SGHTA, CDR2 FQGNSA.

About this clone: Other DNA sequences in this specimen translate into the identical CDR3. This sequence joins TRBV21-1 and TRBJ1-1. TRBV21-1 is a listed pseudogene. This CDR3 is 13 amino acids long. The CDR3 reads CASSKGKNTEAFF. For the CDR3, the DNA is TGTGCCAGCAGCAAAGGGAAGAACACTGAAGCTTTCTTT.

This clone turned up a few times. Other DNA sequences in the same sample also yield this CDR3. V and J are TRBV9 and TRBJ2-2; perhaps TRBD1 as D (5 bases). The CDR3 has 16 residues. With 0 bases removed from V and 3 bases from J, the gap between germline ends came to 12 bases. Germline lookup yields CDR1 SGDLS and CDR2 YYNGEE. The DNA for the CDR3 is TGTGCCAGCAGCGTAGGGGTCAGGGAATACACCGGGGAGCTGTTTTTT. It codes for CASSVGVREYTGELFF.